The clone carrying this T cell receptor beta chain came up a few times. The J segment lost 2 bases and the V segment lost 2 bases, leaving 7 bases of the junction unmatched. There are 16 residues in the CDR3. Germline-derived CDR1 and CDR2 are LGHNA and YNFKEQ. Method: immunoSEQ multiplex PCR; TCRdb's copy keeps in-frame clones and lacks some. This table has 90,000 to 110,000 clones, over 80% appearing once. The data were obtained in a study of blood T cell repertoires in COVID-19. Study-level information: Samples taken during acute and convalescent COVID-19 were collected in the United States, Italy and Spain.

Sequenced: peripheral blood. The sequence derives from a human donor in a cohort sampled during active COVID-19. This chain uses TRBV4-2 with TRBJ2-7, with 9 bases aligning to TRBD1. This CDR3 is CASSQTRTGVTYEQYF. CDR3 nucleotide sequence: TGTGCCAGCAGCCAAACCAGGACAGGGGTAACCTACGAGCAGTACTTC.